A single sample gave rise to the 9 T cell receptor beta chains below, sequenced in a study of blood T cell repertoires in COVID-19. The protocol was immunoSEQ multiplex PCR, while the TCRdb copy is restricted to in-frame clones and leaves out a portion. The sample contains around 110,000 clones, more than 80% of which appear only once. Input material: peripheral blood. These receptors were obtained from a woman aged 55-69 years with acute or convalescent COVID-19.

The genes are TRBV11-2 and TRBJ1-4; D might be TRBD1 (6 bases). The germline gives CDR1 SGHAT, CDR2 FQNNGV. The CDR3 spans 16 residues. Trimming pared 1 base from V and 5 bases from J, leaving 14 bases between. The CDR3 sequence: CASSLASQGGNEKLFF. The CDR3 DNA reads TGTGCCAGCAGCTTAGCCTCACAGGGAGGGAATGAAAAACTGTTTTTT. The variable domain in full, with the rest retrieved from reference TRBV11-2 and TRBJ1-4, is EAGVAQSPRYKIIEKRQSVAFWCNPISGHATLYWYQQILGQGPKLLIQFQNNGVVDDSQLPKDRFSAERLKGVDSTLKIQPAKLEDSAVYLCASSLASQGGNEKLFFGSGTQLSVL.

The CDR3 protein is CASSRGQGVTEAFF. Written as DNA, the CDR3 is TGTGCCAGCAGCAGAGGACAGGGGGTCACTGAAGCTTTCTTT. The chain carries TRBV5-6 and TRBJ1-1; TRBD1 agrees at 10 bases. With 4 bases clipped from V and 4 bases from J, the junction kept 4 bases outside the gene matches. This CDR3 is 14 amino acids long. From germline, CDR1 is SGHDT and CDR2 YYEEEE.

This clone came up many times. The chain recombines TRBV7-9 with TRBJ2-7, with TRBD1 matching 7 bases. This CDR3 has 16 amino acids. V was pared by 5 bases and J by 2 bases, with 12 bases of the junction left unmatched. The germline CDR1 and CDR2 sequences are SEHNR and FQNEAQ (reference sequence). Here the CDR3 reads CASSAAYGTVPYEQYF. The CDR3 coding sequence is TGTGCCAGCAGCGCGGCATACGGGACAGTCCCCTACGAGCAGTACTTC.

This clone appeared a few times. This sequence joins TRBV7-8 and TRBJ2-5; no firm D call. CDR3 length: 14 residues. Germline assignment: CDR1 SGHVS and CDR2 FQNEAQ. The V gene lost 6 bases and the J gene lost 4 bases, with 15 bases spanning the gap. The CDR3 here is CASSPRADGETQYF. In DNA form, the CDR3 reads TGTGCCAGCAGTCCTAGAGCTGATGGAGAGACCCAGTACTTC.

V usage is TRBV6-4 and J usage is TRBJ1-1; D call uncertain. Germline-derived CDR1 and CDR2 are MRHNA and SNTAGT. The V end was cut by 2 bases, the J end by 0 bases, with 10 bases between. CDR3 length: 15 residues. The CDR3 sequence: CASSDPGRLNTEAFF. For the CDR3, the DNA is TGTGCCAGCAGTGACCCGGGTCGATTGAACACTGAAGCTTTCTTT.

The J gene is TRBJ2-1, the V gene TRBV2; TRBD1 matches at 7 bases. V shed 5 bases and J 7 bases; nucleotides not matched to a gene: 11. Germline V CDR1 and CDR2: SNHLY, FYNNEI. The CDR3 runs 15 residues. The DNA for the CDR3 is TGTGCCAGCAGTAGAGAAGGGGGCGCAAGGAATGAGCAGTTCTTC. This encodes CASSREGGARNEQFF.

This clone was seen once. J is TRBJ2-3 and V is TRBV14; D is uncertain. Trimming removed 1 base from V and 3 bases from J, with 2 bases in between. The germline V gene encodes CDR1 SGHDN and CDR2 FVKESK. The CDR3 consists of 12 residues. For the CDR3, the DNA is TGTGCCAGCAGCCAAGTAACAGATACGCAGTATTTT. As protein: CASSQVTDTQYF.

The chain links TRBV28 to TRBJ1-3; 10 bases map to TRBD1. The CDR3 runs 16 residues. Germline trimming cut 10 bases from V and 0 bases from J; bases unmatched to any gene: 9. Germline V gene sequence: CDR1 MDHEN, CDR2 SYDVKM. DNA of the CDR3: TGTGCCACCACCGGGACAGGGGTTTCCTCTGGAAACACCATATATTTT. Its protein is CATTGTGVSSGNTIYF.

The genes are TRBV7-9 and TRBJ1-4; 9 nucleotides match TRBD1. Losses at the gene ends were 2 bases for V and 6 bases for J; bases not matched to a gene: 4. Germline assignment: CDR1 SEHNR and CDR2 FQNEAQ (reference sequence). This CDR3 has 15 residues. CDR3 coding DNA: TGTGCCAGCAGCTTAACCCGGGACAGGGATGAAAAACTGTTTTTT. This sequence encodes CASSLTRDRDEKLFF.